This TCR beta chain was profiled in a study of early T cells in non-severe SARS-CoV-2 infection (dated by TCRdb to the early 2020s). Background on the whole study: TCR sequencing used bulk RNA from unsorted whole blood, so alpha and beta chains could not be paired. Here is what the overall study found, with its caveats: VDJdb matching was skewed toward anti-spike CD8 responses, so virus-specific expansions were likely underestimated and private and CD4 specificities were missed.

The study was a case-control design nested within a healthcare worker cohort in London, UK, with weekly nasopharyngeal swab PCR tests and blood sampling. Healthcare workers were recruited during the week of the UK lockdown, between 23 and 31 March 2020, and followed weekly for up to about 15 weeks. Libraries were constructed by 5' RACE. These reads were obtained on a NextSeq 500. To correct for sequencing error and PCR bias, the TCR library protocol tagged individual cDNA molecules with unique molecular identifiers. TCR alpha and beta chains were both sequenced, and the abundances of alpha and beta sequences in each sample were closely correlated with each other. Per the original workflow: Decombinator V4 was used to perform V gene, J gene and CDR3 annotation of TCR sequences. TCRs were defined as expanded if a significant change between any two time points was detected under a Poisson model with p below 0.0001. TCR abundances were normalised to the total number of TCRs sequenced per sample and expressed as counts per million. MAIT TCRs were defined by TRAV1-2 paired with TRAJ12, TRAJ20 or TRAJ33, and iNKT TCRs by TRAV10 paired with TRAJ18. VDJdb, accessed on 1 November 2021, was searched for TCRs annotated for CMV, EBV and SARS-CoV-2, and TCRs annotated for more than one antigen were excluded. TCRdb reran the public reads through fastp at Q25 and MiXCR, keeping productive beta chains. Each entry is one CDR3 protein sequence, shown with its most common DNA and genes. These V and J calls originate from TCRdb's pipeline instead of the authors' own analysis. The sample contains roughly 26,000 distinct CDR3 sequences, just over 4% of them found a single time. 6.2% of the sample rests with the top ten.

V sheds 6 bases and J sheds 0 bases, leaving 20 bases between their ends. In the germline V gene (reference sequence), CDR1 corresponds to MNHEY and CDR2 to SMNVEV. Including cysteine and phenylalanine, the CDR3 has 17 amino acids. Of all the DNA, just the CDR3 is kept, 51 bases in frame from base 1. This clonotype has at least ten counts. Its antigen is not yet known. No much larger clone is present one base from it, and per-base qualities are unavailable. Sequencing was performed on whole blood. This clonotype was sampled from an adult who was a healthcare worker with PCR-confirmed SARS-CoV-2 infection or an uninfected control (not recorded which). The receptor chain draws on TRBV27 and TRBJ1-1; matching of 6 bases hints at TRBD1 as the D gene. The CDR3 region has the sequence CASSLNYPGQLNTEAFF. The DNA sequence is TGTGCCAGCAGCTTGAATTACCCCGGACAGTTGAACACTGAAGCTTTCTTT.